A selection of T cell receptor beta chains follows, all from one sample in a study of cytomegalovirus exposure and HLA in healthy donors. The table came from immunoSEQ multiplex PCR; TCRdb's copy has only in-frame clones and leaves some out. The table lists approximately 220,000 clones, approximately 80% of them singletons. Sequenced sample: PBMCs. The receptor set was obtained from a woman aged 25 to 45 in good health and CMV-seropositive. Each CDR3 is given with its conserved first and last residue. A D gene is named only where the DNA matches it firmly. Rows give clone size only sometimes, using once, few, many, or a class for an expanded clone.

d_call: NA
clone_size: NA
j_call: TRBJ1-2
v_call: TRBV28
cdr3_nt: TGTGCCAGCAGTTCGAATGGCTACACCTTC
cdr3_aa: CASSSNGYTF

d_call: NA
clone_size: NA
j_call: TRBJ2-3
v_call: TRBV28
cdr3_nt: TGTGCCAGCAGTTCCCAGGGCCCGAGCACAGATACGCAGTATTTT
cdr3_aa: CASSSQGPSTDTQYF

d_call: TRBD2
clone_size: NA
j_call: TRBJ2-7
v_call: TRBV11-2
cdr3_nt: TGTGCCAGCAGCCAAACTCCGGGACTAACCGAGCAGTACTTC
cdr3_aa: CASSQTPGLTEQYF

d_call: NA
clone_size: NA
j_call: TRBJ2-5
v_call: TRBV9
cdr3_nt: TGTGCCAGCAACAGGCAGGTACAAGAGACCCAGTACTTC
cdr3_aa: CASNRQVQETQYF

d_call: TRBD1
clone_size: NA
j_call: TRBJ2-1
v_call: TRBV29-1
cdr3_nt: TGCACAGGGGGCACAAACGATGAGCAGTTCTTC
cdr3_aa: CTGGTNDEQFF

d_call: NA
clone_size: NA
j_call: TRBJ2-7
v_call: TRBV30
cdr3_nt: TGTGCCTGGAGTAAGTCCTACGAGCAGTACTTC
cdr3_aa: CAWSKSYEQYF

d_call: NA
clone_size: NA
j_call: TRBJ1-2
v_call: TRBV10-3
cdr3_nt: TGTGCCATCAGTGAAGGGTTGCTAGGGGAATATAACTATGGCTACACCTTC
cdr3_aa: CAISEGLLGEYNYGYTF

d_call: TRBD2
clone_size: NA
j_call: TRBJ2-5
v_call: TRBV7-2
cdr3_nt: TGTGCCAGCAGCATAACTACTAGCGGGACCCCAGAGACCCAGTACTTC
cdr3_aa: CASSITTSGTPETQYF

d_call: NA
clone_size: NA
j_call: TRBJ1-5
v_call: TRBV6-1
cdr3_nt: TGTGCCAGCAGTGAAGACAGGGTTTCTCTTTATAGCAATCAGCCCCAGCATTTT
cdr3_aa: CASSEDRVSLYSNQPQHF

d_call: NA
clone_size: NA
j_call: TRBJ2-7
v_call: TRBV5-6
cdr3_nt: TGTGCCAGCAGCCCCTTGGGCACGGCGCTCGAGCAGTACTTC
cdr3_aa: CASSPLGTALEQYF

d_call: TRBD2
clone_size: NA
j_call: TRBJ2-1
v_call: TRBV9
cdr3_nt: TGTGCCAGCAGCGTGGAGGCGGGAGGAGGCAATGAGCAGTTCTTC
cdr3_aa: CASSVEAGGGNEQFF

d_call: TRBD2
clone_size: NA
j_call: TRBJ2-7
v_call: TRBV5-4
cdr3_nt: TGTGCCAGCACCGACCTACCTCTAGCGGGAGCGGGGTCCTACGAGCAGTACTTC
cdr3_aa: CASTDLPLAGAGSYEQYF

d_call: NA
clone_size: NA
j_call: TRBJ2-3
v_call: TRBV5-6
cdr3_nt: TGTGCCAGCAGCTTGGGAGGGTTTGGAGATACGCAGTATTTT
cdr3_aa: CASSLGGFGDTQYF

d_call: TRBD2
clone_size: NA
j_call: TRBJ2-7
v_call: TRBV9
cdr3_nt: TGTGCCAGCAGCGTGGGGGAGGGCCGGTCCTACGAGCAGTACTTC
cdr3_aa: CASSVGEGRSYEQYF

d_call: TRBD2
clone_size: once
j_call: TRBJ2-2
v_call: TRBV14
cdr3_nt: TGTGCCAGCAGCCTAGCGGGAGTAACCGGGGAGCTGTTTTTT
cdr3_aa: CASSLAGVTGELFF

d_call: NA
clone_size: NA
j_call: TRBJ2-5
v_call: TRBV2
cdr3_nt: TGTGCCAGCAGTGTGACTTGGAGGGGGAGGGGGGAGACCCAGTACTTC
cdr3_aa: CASSVTWRGRGETQYF

d_call: NA
clone_size: NA
j_call: TRBJ1-2
v_call: TRBV2
cdr3_nt: TGTGCCAGCAGTGAAAACCAGGGGAACTATGGCTACACCTTC
cdr3_aa: CASSENQGNYGYTF

d_call: NA
clone_size: NA
j_call: TRBJ2-7
v_call: TRBV2
cdr3_nt: TGTGCCAGCAAACAACGGGACGAGCAGTACTTC
cdr3_aa: CASKQRDEQYF

d_call: NA
clone_size: NA
j_call: TRBJ1-1
v_call: TRBV15
cdr3_nt: TGTGCCACCAGCAGAGATCGGGGCCAGAACACTGAAGCTTTCTTT
cdr3_aa: CATSRDRGQNTEAFF

d_call: NA
clone_size: NA
j_call: TRBJ2-1
v_call: TRBV30
cdr3_nt: TGTGCCTGGAGTGAAGTACTAGGCAATGAGCAGTTCTTC
cdr3_aa: CAWSEVLGNEQFF

d_call: NA
clone_size: NA
j_call: TRBJ1-1
v_call: TRBV7-9
cdr3_nt: TGTGCCAGCAGCTTGGAGAATACCGGTGAAGCTTTCTTT
cdr3_aa: CASSLENTGEAFF

d_call: TRBD1
clone_size: NA
j_call: TRBJ1-2
v_call: TRBV28
cdr3_nt: TGTGCCAGCAGTTCACAGGGGAACTATGGCTACACCTTC
cdr3_aa: CASSSQGNYGYTF

d_call: NA
clone_size: NA
j_call: TRBJ2-7
v_call: TRBV30
cdr3_nt: TGTGCCTGGAGTGTACAGGGAGTAAGCTACGAGCAGTACTTC
cdr3_aa: CAWSVQGVSYEQYF

d_call: NA
clone_size: NA
j_call: TRBJ1-1
v_call: TRBV28
cdr3_nt: TGTGCCAGCAGTTCCGGCATGAACACTGAAGCTTTCTTT
cdr3_aa: CASSSGMNTEAFF

d_call: NA
clone_size: few
j_call: TRBJ1-2
v_call: TRBV28
cdr3_nt: TGTGCCAGCACCCCCACGGTGGCGGTTCATGGCTACACCTTC
cdr3_aa: CASTPTVAVHGYTF

d_call: TRBD1
clone_size: NA
j_call: TRBJ1-2
v_call: TRBV7-2
cdr3_nt: TGTGCCAGCACCCCGAGGACAGGAACAGCCTATGGCTACACCTTC
cdr3_aa: CASTPRTGTAYGYTF

d_call: TRBD2
clone_size: NA
j_call: TRBJ2-1
v_call: TRBV12-5
cdr3_nt: TGTGCTAGTGGTCCGTCCGGGGGGGAGCAGTTCTTC
cdr3_aa: CASGPSGGEQFF

d_call: TRBD1
clone_size: NA
j_call: TRBJ1-2
v_call: TRBV30
cdr3_nt: TGTGCCTGGAGGGAGGGGGCGAGCTATGGCTACACCTTC
cdr3_aa: CAWREGASYGYTF

d_call: TRBD2
clone_size: NA
j_call: TRBJ2-5
v_call: TRBV5-1
cdr3_nt: TGCGCCAGTAAAGAGACTAGCAGAGAGACCCAGTACTTC
cdr3_aa: CASKETSRETQYF

d_call: TRBD1
clone_size: NA
j_call: TRBJ2-2
v_call: TRBV7-8
cdr3_nt: TGTGCCAGCAGCTCCGTACCCGGACAGGGTACGAACACCGGGGAGCTGTTTTTT
cdr3_aa: CASSSVPGQGTNTGELFF